The source of this TCR beta chain is a study of blood T cell repertoires in COVID-19. The method was immunoSEQ multiplex PCR; TCRdb's version includes in-frame clones alone and lacks a portion of them. The sample shows about 170,000 clones, 70% to 90% of them seen only once. The CDR3 runs to 12 residues. The V gene's germline CDR1 is SQVTM and CDR2 ANQGSEA. Trimming took 4 bases from V and 6 from J, leaving 9 bases between them. The origin of this receptor is a woman aged 18-29 years who had recovered from COVID-19. Material: PBMCs or T cells enriched from blood (not recorded which). The chain joins TRBV29-1 to TRBJ2-2; D gene ambiguous. The CDR3 DNA sequence: TGCAGCGTTGTGTCTCAGTCCGGGGAGCTGTTTTTT. This sequence encodes CSVVSQSGELFF.